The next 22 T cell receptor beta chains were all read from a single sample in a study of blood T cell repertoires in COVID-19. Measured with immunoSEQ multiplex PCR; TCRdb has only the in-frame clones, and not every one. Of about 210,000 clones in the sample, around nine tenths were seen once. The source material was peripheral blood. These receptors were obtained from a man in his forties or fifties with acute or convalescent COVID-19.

This CDR3 is CATSRDETRVFF. In DNA, the CDR3 is TGTGCCACCAGCAGAGATGAGACTAGAGTATTCTTC. The chain is built from TRBV15 and TRBJ2-1, with D maybe TRBD2 (6 bases). V shed 0 bases and J shed 16 bases, with 13 bases lying between them. The CDR3 runs 12 residues. Germline V gene lookup returns CDR1 LNHNV and CDR2 YYDKDF (reference sequence).

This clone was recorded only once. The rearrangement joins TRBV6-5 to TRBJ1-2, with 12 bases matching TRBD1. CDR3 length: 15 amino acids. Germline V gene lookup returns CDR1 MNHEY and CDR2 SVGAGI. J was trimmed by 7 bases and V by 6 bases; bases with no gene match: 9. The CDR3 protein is CASSRPGQGAFGYTF. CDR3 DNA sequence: TGTGCCAGCAGCCGACCGGGACAGGGGGCTTTTGGCTACACCTTC.

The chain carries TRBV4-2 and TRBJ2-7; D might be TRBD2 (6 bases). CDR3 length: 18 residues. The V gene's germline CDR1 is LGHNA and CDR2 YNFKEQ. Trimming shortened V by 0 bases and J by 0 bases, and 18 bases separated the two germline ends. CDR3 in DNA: TGTGCCAGCAGCCAAGATTTGGGGAGGCCTCTCCTCTCCTACGAGCAGTACTTC. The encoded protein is CASSQDLGRPLLSYEQYF.

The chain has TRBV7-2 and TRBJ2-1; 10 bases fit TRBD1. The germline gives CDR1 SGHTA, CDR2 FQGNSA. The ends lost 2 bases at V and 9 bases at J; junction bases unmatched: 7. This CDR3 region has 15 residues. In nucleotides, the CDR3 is TGTGCCAGCAGCTTAATGGGACAGGGGTCTAGTGAGCAGTTCTTC. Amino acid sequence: CASSLMGQGSSEQFF.

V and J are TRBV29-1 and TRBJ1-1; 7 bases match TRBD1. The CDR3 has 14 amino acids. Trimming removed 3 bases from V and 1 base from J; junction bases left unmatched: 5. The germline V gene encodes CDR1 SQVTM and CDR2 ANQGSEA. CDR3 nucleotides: TGCAGCGTTGACCCGACAGGGACGAACACTGAAGCTTTCTTT. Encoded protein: CSVDPTGTNTEAFF.

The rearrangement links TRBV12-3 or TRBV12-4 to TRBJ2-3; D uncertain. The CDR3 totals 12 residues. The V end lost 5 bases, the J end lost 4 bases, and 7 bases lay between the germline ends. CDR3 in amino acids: CASSPRADTQYF. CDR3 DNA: TGTGCCAGCAGTCCCCGGGCAGATACGCAGTATTTT.

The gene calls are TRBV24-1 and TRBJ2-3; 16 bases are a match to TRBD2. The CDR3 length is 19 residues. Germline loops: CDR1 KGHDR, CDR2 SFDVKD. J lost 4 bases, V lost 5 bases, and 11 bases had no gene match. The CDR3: CATSAPGTSGGAVPDTQYF. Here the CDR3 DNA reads TGTGCCACCAGTGCCCCCGGGACTAGCGGGGGGGCCGTCCCAGATACGCAGTATTTT.

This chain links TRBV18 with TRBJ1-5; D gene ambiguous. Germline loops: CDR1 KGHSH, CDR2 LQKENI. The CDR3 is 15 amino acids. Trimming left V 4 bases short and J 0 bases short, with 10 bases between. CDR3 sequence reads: CASSLVQASNQPQHF. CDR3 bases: TGTGCCAGCTCACTGGTTCAGGCTAGCAATCAGCCCCAGCATTTT. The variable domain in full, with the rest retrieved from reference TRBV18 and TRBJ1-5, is NAGVMQNPRHLVRRRGQEARLRCSPMKGHSHVYWYRQLPEEGLKFMVYLQKENIIDESGMPKERFSAEFPKEGPSILRIQQVVRGDSAAYFCASSLVQASNQPQHFGDGTRLSIL.

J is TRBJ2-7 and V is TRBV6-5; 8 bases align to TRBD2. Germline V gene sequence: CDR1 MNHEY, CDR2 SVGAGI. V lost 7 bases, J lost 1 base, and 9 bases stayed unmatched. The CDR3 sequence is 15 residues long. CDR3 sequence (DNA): TGTGCCAGCATCCGATTTACTAGCGGTTCCTACGAGCAGTACTTC. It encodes CASIRFTSGSYEQYF.

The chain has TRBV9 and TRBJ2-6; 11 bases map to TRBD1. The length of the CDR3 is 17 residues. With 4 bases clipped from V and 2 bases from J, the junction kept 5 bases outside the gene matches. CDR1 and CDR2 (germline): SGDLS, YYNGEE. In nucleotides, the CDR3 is TGTGCCAGCAGCTGGACAGGGGGCAATCCTGGGGCCAACGTCCTGACTTTC. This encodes CASSWTGGNPGANVLTF.

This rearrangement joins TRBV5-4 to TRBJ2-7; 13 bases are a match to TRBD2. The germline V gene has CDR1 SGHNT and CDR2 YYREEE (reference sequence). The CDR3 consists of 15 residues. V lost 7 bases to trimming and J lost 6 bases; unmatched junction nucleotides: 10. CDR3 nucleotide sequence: TGTGCCAGCGGCGCCGGACTAGCGGGAGAGGGCGAGCAGTACTTC. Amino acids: CASGAGLAGEGEQYF.

CDR3 sequence reads: CASSLEDKGTEAFF. The CDR3, as DNA: TGTGCCAGCAGCTTAGAGGACAAAGGGACTGAAGCTTTCTTT. V and J are TRBV7-9 and TRBJ1-1, with a weak D call TRBD1 (5 bases). The CDR3 sequence is 14 residues long. Trimming took 1 base from V and 5 from J, leaving 11 bases between them. The V gene's germline CDR1 is SEHNR and CDR2 FQNEAQ (reference sequence).

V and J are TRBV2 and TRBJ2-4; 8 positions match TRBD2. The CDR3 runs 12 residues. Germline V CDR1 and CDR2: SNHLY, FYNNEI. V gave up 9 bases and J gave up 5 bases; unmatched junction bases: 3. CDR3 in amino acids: CARAGAENIQYF. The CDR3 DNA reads TGTGCCAGAGCGGGGGCCGAAAACATTCAGTACTTC.

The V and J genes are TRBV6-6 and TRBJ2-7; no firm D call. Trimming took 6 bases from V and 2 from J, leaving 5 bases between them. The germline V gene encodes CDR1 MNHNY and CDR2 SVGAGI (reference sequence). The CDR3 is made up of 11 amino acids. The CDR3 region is CASSETYEQYF. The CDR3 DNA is TGTGCCAGCAGCGAGACCTACGAGCAGTACTTC.

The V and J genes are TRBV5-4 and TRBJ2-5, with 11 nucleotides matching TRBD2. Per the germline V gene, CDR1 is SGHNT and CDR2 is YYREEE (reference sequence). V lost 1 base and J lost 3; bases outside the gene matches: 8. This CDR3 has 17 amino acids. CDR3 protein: CASSLSLAGGTEETQYF. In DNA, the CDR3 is TGTGCCAGCAGCTTGAGCCTAGCGGGGGGAACCGAAGAGACCCAGTACTTC.

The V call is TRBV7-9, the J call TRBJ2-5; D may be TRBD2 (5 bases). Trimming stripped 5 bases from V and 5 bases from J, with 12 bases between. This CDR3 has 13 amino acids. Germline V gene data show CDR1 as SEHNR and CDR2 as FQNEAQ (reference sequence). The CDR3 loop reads CASSPGLQETQYF. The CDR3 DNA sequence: TGTGCCAGCAGCCCCGGACTCCAGGAGACCCAGTACTTC.

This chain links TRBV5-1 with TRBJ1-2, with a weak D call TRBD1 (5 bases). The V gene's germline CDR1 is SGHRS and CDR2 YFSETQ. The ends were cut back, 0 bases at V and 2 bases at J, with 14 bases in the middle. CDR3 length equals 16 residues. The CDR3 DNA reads TGCGCCAGCAGCTTGGCCTTAACAGGCGAAAACTATGGCTACACCTTC. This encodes CASSLALTGENYGYTF.

This CDR3 reads CASSRGLAGVVDTQYF. Written as DNA, the CDR3 is TGTGCCAGCAGCCGAGGACTAGCGGGAGTGGTAGATACGCAGTATTTT. The rearrangement links TRBV7-8 to TRBJ2-3, with 13 bases identical to TRBD2. CDR3 length: 16 amino acids. V lost 5 bases, J lost 5 bases, and 7 bases stayed unmatched. Germline values: CDR1 SGHVS, CDR2 FQNEAQ.

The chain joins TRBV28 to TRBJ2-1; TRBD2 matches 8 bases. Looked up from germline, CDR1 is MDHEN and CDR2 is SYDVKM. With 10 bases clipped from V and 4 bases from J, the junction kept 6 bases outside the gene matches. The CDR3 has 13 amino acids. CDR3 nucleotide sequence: TGTGCCATTCAACGGGAGGGATACAATGAGCAGTTCTTC. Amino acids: CAIQREGYNEQFF.

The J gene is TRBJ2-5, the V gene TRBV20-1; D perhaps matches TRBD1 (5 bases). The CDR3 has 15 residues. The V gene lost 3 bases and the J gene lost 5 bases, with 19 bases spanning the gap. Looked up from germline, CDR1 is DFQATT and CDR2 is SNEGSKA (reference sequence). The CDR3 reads CSASDPGRASETQYF. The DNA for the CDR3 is TGCAGTGCTAGTGACCCCGGCAGGGCTTCGGAGACCCAGTACTTC.

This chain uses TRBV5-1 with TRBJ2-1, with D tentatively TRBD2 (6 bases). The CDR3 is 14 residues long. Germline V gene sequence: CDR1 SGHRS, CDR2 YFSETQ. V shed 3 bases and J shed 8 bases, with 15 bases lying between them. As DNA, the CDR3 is TGCGCCAGCAGCTCGGGGGACCGAGCCCATGAGCAGTTCTTC. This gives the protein CASSSGDRAHEQFF.

CDR3 in amino acids: CASSFDSEAFF. The DNA of the CDR3 is TGTGCCAGCAGCTTCGACTCTGAAGCTTTCTTT. The chain uses TRBV7-9 and TRBJ1-1, with D hard to call. Trimming pared 3 bases from V and 6 bases from J, leaving 5 bases between. CDR1 is SEHNR and CDR2 is FQNEAQ in the germline V gene (reference sequence). This CDR3 contains 11 residues.